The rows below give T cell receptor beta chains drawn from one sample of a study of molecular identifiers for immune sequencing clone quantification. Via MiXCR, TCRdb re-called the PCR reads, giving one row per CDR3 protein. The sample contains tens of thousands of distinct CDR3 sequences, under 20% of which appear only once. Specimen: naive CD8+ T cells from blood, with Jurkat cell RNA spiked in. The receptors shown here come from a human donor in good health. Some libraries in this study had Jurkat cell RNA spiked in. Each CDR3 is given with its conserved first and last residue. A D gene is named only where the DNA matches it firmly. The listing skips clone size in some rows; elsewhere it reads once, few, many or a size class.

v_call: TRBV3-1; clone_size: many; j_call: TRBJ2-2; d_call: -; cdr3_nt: TGTGCCAGCAGCCAACCTCTCTACAACACCGGGGAGCTGTTTTTT; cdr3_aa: CASSQPLYNTGELFF
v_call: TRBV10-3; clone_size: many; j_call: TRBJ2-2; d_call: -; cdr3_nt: TGTGCCATACAAACAGGTCCCACGAACACCGGGGAGCTGTTTTTT; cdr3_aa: CAIQTGPTNTGELFF
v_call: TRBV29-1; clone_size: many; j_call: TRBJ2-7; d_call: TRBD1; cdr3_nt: TGCAGCGTTGAGACTAGGACAGGGACATACGAGCAGTACTTC; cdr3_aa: CSVETRTGTYEQYF
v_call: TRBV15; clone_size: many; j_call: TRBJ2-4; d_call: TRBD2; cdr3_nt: TGTGCCACCAGCAGAGAAGGGACTAGTAGAGGGAAGGCCAAAAACATTCAGTACTTC; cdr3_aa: CATSREGTSRGKAKNIQYF
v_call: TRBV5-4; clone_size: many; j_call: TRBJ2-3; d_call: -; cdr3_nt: TGTGCCAGCAGCGCCGGCAGGGGGGTTGTCTCCACAGATACGCAGTATTTT; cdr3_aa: CASSAGRGVVSTDTQYF
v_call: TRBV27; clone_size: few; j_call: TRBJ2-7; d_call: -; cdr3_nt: TGTGCCAGCAGTCTACAGATTGGAAACTACGAGCAGTACTTC; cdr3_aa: CASSLQIGNYEQYF
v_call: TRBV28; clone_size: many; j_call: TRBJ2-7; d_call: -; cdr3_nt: TGTGCCAGCACAGGGACGGCGGAATTTACCTACGAGCAGTACTTC; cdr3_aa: CASTGTAEFTYEQYF
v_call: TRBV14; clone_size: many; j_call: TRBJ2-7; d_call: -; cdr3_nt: TGTGCCAGCAGCCAAGTCGGGGCCGGCTACGAGCAGTACTTC; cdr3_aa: CASSQVGAGYEQYF
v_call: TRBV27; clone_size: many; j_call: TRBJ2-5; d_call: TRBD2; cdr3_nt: TGTGCCAGCAGTCCAAAAACCGGGACTAGGAGACAAGAGACCCAGTACTTC; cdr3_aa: CASSPKTGTRRQETQYF
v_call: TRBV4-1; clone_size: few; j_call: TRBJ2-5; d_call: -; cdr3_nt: TGCGCCAGCAGCCACGTCGACAGGATCCAAGAGACCCAGTACTTC; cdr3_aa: CASSHVDRIQETQYF
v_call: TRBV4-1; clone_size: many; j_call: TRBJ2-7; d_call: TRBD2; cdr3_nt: TGCGCCAGCAGCCAAGGCGGGAGTAGCTACGAGCAGTACTTC; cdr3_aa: CASSQGGSSYEQYF
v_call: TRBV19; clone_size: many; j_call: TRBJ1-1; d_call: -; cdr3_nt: TGTGCCAGTAGTATAGGACCTATCATCGGGACTGAAGCTTTCTTT; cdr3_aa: CASSIGPIIGTEAFF
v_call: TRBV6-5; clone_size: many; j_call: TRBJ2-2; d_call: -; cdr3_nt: TGTGCCAGCAGTTACTCGATAGTAGGGGACCCACACACCGGGGAGCTGTTTTTT; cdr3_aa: CASSYSIVGDPHTGELFF
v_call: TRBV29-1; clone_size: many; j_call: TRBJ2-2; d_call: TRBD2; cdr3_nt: TGCAGCGGAGTTAGCGGGGCCGGGGAGCTGTTTTTT; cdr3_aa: CSGVSGAGELFF
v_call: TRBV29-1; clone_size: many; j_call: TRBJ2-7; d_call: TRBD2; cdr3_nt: TGCAGCGTTGAAATAGGGACTAGCGGAGGCGGACCCTCCTACGAGCAGTACTTC; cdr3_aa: CSVEIGTSGGGPSYEQYF
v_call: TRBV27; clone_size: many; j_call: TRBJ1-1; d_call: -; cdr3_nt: TGTGCCAGCAGTTTAATGGGGTCGAACACTGAAGCTTTCTTT; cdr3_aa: CASSLMGSNTEAFF
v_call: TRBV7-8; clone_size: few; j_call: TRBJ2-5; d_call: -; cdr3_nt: TGTGCCAGCAGCTCTACTGGCGTCTCTGAGACCCAGTACTTC; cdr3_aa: CASSSTGVSETQYF
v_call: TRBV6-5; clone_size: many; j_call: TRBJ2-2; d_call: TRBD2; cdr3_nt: TGTGCCAGCAGTTACTCTGGACTAGCGATTACCGGGGAGCTGTTTTTT; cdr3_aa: CASSYSGLAITGELFF
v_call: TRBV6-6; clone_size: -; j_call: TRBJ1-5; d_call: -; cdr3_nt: TGTGCCAGCAGTCATTACCCGGAGGGACGTCAGCCCCAGCATTTT; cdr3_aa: CASSHYPEGRQPQHF
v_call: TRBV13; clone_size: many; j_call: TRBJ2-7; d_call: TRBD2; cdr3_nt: TGTGCCAGCAGCTCCGGAGGGACTAGCGGGAGGGACGAGCAGTACTTC; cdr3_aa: CASSSGGTSGRDEQYF
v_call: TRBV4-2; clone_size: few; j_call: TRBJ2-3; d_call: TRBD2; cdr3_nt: TGTGCCAGCAGCCCGAAACGCGGCGGGAGGGAGTCAGATACGCAGTATTTT; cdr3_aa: CASSPKRGGRESDTQYF
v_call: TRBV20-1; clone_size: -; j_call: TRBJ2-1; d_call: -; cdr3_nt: TGCAGTGCTAGAGATTATGCGGATTTTGGGCCGAACAATGAGCAGTTCTTC; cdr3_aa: CSARDYADFGPNNEQFF
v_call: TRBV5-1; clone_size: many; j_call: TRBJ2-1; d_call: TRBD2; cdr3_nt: TGCGCCAGCGGACTTCCGGGACTAGGGCAGAGTGAGCAGTTCTTC; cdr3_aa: CASGLPGLGQSEQFF
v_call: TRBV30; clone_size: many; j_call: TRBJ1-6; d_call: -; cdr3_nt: TGTGCCTGGAGCCTCGATGGTTCACCCCTCCACTTT; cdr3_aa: CAWSLDGSPLHF